A single sample is the source of the 10 T cell receptor beta chains below, sequenced in a study of T cells in Graves' hyperthyroidism and ophthalmopathy. TCR beta CDR3 sequences were amplified from RNA transcripts. The study used the HTBI primer set for a first-round RT-PCR of the TCR CDR3. One entry per CDR3 protein results from TCRdb running MiXCR on the multiplex PCR reads. The sample has roughly 720,000 distinct CDR3 sequences, roughly 17% seen once. The specimen was blood. Every receptor here comes from a man in his fifties with Graves' hyperthyroidism.

This clonotype was counted at least ten times. This sequence joins TRBV15 and TRBJ1-4; maybe TRBD1 (5 bases). Germline-derived CDR1 and CDR2 are LNHNV and YYDKDF (reference sequence). The ends were cut back, 0 bases at V and 8 bases at J, with 10 bases in the middle. CDR3 length equals 14 residues. CDR3 sequence reads: CATSRDRGGEKLFF. In DNA form, the CDR3 reads TGTGCCACCAGCAGAGATCGGGGCGGCGAAAAACTGTTTTTT.

This clonotype was seen a few times. The rearrangement joins TRBV25-1 to TRBJ1-5; TRBD1 agrees at 9 bases. The CDR3 consists of 16 residues. Unmatched junction bases numbered 5, after V lost 4 bases and J lost 1 base. Germline V gene data show CDR1 as MGHDK and CDR2 as SYGVNS. The CDR3 DNA reads TGTGCCAGCAGTGCTGCCGGGACAGGGAGCAATCAGCCCCAGCATTTT. This codes for CASSAAGTGSNQPQHF.

This clonotype was found many times. This chain joins TRBV11-3 and TRBJ2-1; tentatively, D is TRBD1 (7 bases). CDR3 length: 14 residues. The germline V gene encodes CDR1 SGHNT and CDR2 YENEEA. Deletions cut 3 bases from V and 8 bases from J, with 14 bases between. For the CDR3, the DNA is TGTGCCAGCAGCTTGGACTACAGGGGCGATGAGCAGTTCTTC. This sequence encodes CASSLDYRGDEQFF. Supplemented by reference TRBV11-3 and TRBJ2-1, the full variable domain reads EAGVVQSPRYKIIEKKQPVAFWCNPISGHNTLYWYLQNLGQGPELLIRYENEEAVDDSQLPKDRFSAERLKGVDSTLKIQPAELGDSAVYLCASSLDYRGDEQFFGPGTRLTVL.

As for this clonotype: This may be a read error: a much more frequent sequence differs by one nucleotide. The rearrangement uses TRBV7-8 and TRBJ1-4, with 7 bases identical to TRBD1. V shed 1 base and J 5 bases; nucleotides not matched to a gene: 10. The length of the CDR3 is 17 residues. Looked up from germline, CDR1 is SGHVS and CDR2 is FQNEAQ. The CDR3 is CASSLVTGARGNEKLFF. The CDR3 nucleotides read TGTGCCAGCAGCTTAGTAACAGGGGCGAGGGGGAATGAAAAACTGTTTTTT.

This clonotype was seen a handful of times. V gene TRBV5-1 combines with J gene TRBJ1-2, with D unresolved. Trimming left V 4 bases short and J 4 bases short, with 14 bases between. Germline V lookup: CDR1 SGHRS, CDR2 YFSETQ. The CDR3 is 14 residues long. The CDR3 reads CASSTSLDGYGYTF. The CDR3 nucleotides read TGCGCCAGCAGCACGTCACTGGATGGCTATGGCTACACCTTC.

Many counts were recorded for this clonotype. The chain combines TRBV3-1 with TRBJ2-1; perhaps TRBD2 as D (5 bases). The CDR3 runs to 15 residues. Trimming removed 2 bases from V and 11 bases from J, with 19 bases in between. The germline V gene has CDR1 LGHDT and CDR2 YNNKEL (reference sequence). CDR3 sequence: CASSQHQLASPQQFF. The DNA for the CDR3 is TGTGCCAGCAGCCAACATCAACTGGCTAGCCCCCAGCAGTTCTTC.

This chain connects TRBV4-3 to TRBJ1-1; TRBD1 is a possible D gene (5 bases). Trimming stripped 3 bases from V and 3 bases from J, with 11 bases between. Germline CDR1 and CDR2: LGHNA and YSLEER. This CDR3 is 14 amino acids long. The DNA for the CDR3 is TGCGCCAGCAGCCATACCGACAGATACACTGAAGCTTTCTTT. As protein: CASSHTDRYTEAFF.

This clonotype showed up many times. CDR3 amino acids: CASSLRYGDGDTEAFF. The CDR3 nucleotides read TGTGCCAGCAGTCTTCGGTATGGGGATGGGGACACTGAAGCTTTCTTT. The V call is TRBV28, the J call TRBJ1-1; unclear D gene. CDR1 is MDHEN, CDR2 SYDVKM, per germline. Trimming shortened V by 5 bases and J by 3 bases, and 19 bases separated the two germline ends. The CDR3 spans 16 residues.

About this clonotype: A much larger clone sits a single nucleotide away, making a read error possible. The gene calls are TRBV12-3 or TRBV12-4 and TRBJ1-5, with no clear D. The V end lost 10 bases, the J end lost 5 bases, and 15 bases lay between the germline ends. The CDR3 length is 13 residues. CDR3 sequence (DNA): TGTGCCACCGCGGACGGCTTCTATCAGCCCCAGCATTTT. It translates to CATADGFYQPQHF.

This sequence joins TRBV4-3 and TRBJ1-4; the D gene is possibly TRBD1 (5 bases). Germline-derived CDR1 and CDR2 are LGHNA and YSLEER. This CDR3 has 15 amino acids. V was trimmed by 3 bases and J by 8 bases, leaving 16 bases between them. CDR3 in DNA: TGCGCCAGCAGCCATGTCCGGGACCTCGAGGAAAAACTGTTTTTT. Translated: CASSHVRDLEEKLFF.